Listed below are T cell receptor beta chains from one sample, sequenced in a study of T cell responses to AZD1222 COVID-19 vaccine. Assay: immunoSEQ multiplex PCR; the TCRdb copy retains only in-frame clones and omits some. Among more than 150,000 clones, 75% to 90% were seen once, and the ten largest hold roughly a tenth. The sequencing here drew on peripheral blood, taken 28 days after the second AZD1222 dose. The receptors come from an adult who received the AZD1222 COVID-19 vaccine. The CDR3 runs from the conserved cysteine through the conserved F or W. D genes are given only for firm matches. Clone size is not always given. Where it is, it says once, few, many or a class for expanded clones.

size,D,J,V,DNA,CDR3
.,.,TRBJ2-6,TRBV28,TGTGCCAGCAGTTTAGGGTTATCTGGGGCCAACGTCCTGACTTTC,CASSLGLSGANVLTF
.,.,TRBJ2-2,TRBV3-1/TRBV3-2,TGTGCCAGCAGCCTCCGGACTAACGCGAACACCGGGGAGCTGTTTTTT,CASSLRTNANTGELFF
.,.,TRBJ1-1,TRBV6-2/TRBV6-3,TGTGCCAGCAGTTACCTTAGGGAAGCTTTCTTT,CASSYLREAFF
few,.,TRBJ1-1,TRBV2,TGTGCCAGCAGTGGCGTACAGGGCACTGAAGCTTTCTTT,CASSGVQGTEAFF
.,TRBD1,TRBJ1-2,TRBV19,TGTGCCAGTAGATGGACAGGGGGACATGGCTACACCTTC,CASRWTGGHGYTF
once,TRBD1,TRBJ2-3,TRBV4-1,TGCGCCAGCAGCATAAGACAGGGGGCATTAGATACGCAGTATTTT,CASSIRQGALDTQYF
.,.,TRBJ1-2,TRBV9,TGTGCCAGCACCATTGGGGCATCTAACTATGGCTACACCTTC,CASTIGASNYGYTF
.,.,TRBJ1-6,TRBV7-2,TGTGCCAGCAGCTTAGCGAGGACGGAAAATTCACCCCTCCACTTT,CASSLARTENSPLHF
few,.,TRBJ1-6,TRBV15,TGTGCCACCAGCAGAGACATGACAGGATATAATTCACCCCTCCACTTT,CATSRDMTGYNSPLHF
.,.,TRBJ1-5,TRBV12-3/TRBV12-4,TGTGCCAGCAGTTCCCGTGGGAAGCCCCAGCATTTT,CASSSRGKPQHF
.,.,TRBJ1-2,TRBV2,TGTGCCAGCAAACCAGACAAAGGGGCGTACTATGGCTACACCTTC,CASKPDKGAYYGYTF
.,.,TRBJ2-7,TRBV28,TGTGCCAGCGGACCGGGACGCAGGACCTACGAGCAGTACTTC,CASGPGRRTYEQYF
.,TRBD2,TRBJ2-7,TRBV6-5,TGTGCCAGCTCCCAAGCGGGGAACTACGAGCAGTACTTC,CASSQAGNYEQYF
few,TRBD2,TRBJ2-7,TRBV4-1,TGCGCCAGCAGCCCGCAACTAGCGGGATCCTACGAGCAGTACTTC,CASSPQLAGSYEQYF
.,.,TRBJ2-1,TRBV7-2,TGTGCCAGCAGCTTTACCAAGAGCTCCTACAATGAGCAGTTCTTC,CASSFTKSSYNEQFF
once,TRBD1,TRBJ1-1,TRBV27,TGTGCCAGCAGTTTATCTGGGACAGCCAACACTGAAGCTTTCTTT,CASSLSGTANTEAFF
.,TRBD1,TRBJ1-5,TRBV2,TGTGCCAGCACCTGGGGGACAGGGGATCAGCCCCAGCATTTT,CASTWGTGDQPQHF
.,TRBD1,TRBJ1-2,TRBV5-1,TGCGCCAGCAGCCACGGACAGGGATACGGCTACACCTTC,CASSHGQGYGYTF
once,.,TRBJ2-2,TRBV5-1,TGCGCCAGCAGCTTGGTGACACCAGGGGCCGGGGAGCTGTTTTTT,CASSLVTPGAGELFF
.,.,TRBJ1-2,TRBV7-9,TGTGCCAGCAGCTTTCTGGGCGGGGGCTATGGCTACACCTTC,CASSFLGGGYGYTF
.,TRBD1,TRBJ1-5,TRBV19,TGTGCCAGTAGTATAGTGGAAGGGACAGCACGGGGACAGCCCCAGCATTTT,CASSIVEGTARGQPQHF
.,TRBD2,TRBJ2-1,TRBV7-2,TGTGCCAGCAGCCTATCTAGCGGGAGAAGCAATGAGCAGTTCTTC,CASSLSSGRSNEQFF
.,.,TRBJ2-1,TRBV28,TGTGCCAGCAGTCCATATAACAATGAGCAGTTCTTC,CASSPYNNEQFF
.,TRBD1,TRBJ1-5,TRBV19,TGTGCCAGTAGCCGGGACAGGGGGCCGGCGGAGCCCCAGCATTTT,CASSRDRGPAEPQHF
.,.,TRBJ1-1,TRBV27,TGTGCCAGCAGTTTAGTTGGGAAAATGAACACTGAAGCTTTCTTT,CASSLVGKMNTEAFF
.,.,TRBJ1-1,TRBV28,TGTGCCAGCACCCGCTGGCATTCGAACACTGAAGCTTTCTTT,CASTRWHSNTEAFF
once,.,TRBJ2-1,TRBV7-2,TGTGCCAGCAGCTTAGAACGGATTCGCAATGAGCAGTTCTTC,CASSLERIRNEQFF
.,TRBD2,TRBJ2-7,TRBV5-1,TGCGCCAGCAGCATATCTGCCTCTACTAGCGGGAGCCACGAGCAGTACTTC,CASSISASTSGSHEQYF
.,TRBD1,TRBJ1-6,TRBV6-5,TGTGCCAGCAGTTACGGGACAGGGGATCTTTCACCCCTCCACTTT,CASSYGTGDLSPLHF
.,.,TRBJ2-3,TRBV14,TGTGCCAGCAGCCAAGGCATAGTGGATACGCAGTATTTT,CASSQGIVDTQYF
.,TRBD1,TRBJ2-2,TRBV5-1,TGCGCCAGCAGCTTGAGAGGGACAGGGGGGCCCGGGGAGCTGTTTTTT,CASSLRGTGGPGELFF
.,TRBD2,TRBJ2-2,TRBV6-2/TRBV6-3,TGTGCCAGCACCCCGGGGGGACTAGCGGGAGTCATCGGGGAGCTGTTTTTT,CASTPGGLAGVIGELFF
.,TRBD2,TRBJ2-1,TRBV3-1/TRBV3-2,TGTGCCAGCAGGAGACGACTAGCCTATAGCTCCTACAATGAGCAGTTCTTC,CASRRRLAYSSYNEQFF
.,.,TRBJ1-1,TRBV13,TGTGCCAGCAGCTACCCTGGAAAGATGTACACTGAAGCTTTCTTT,CASSYPGKMYTEAFF
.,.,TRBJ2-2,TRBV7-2,TGTGCCAGCAGCTTAGACGGGTCGGAGGTCGGGGAGCTGTTTTTT,CASSLDGSEVGELFF